The 29 T cell receptor beta chains given below trace back to one sample, sequenced in a study of blood T cells in healthy people across ages. A sample-barcoded 5' primer and a J-beta primer mix were used in a second PCR of roughly 6 to 11 cycles. From the 5' RACE reads, TCRdb called clonotypes with MiXCR, one entry per CDR3 protein. Here the sample spans more than 700,000 distinct CDR3 sequences, around 45% being singletons. Sample: blood. The receptors derive from an elderly man in good health.

The sample holds a few counts of this clonotype. The J gene is TRBJ2-1, the V gene TRBV25-1; tentatively, D is TRBD2 (6 bases). The CDR3 is 12 amino acids. The V end lost 2 bases, the J end lost 13 bases, and 12 bases lay between the germline ends. CDR1 and CDR2 (germline): MGHDK, SYGVNS. CDR3 DNA sequence: TGTGCCAGCAGTGAACTTAGCGGAAACCAGTTCTTC. It is translated as CASSELSGNQFF.

V is TRBV18 and J is TRBJ2-4; TRBD2 agrees at 7 bases. The J call may be mistaken, given a closer DNA end match to TRBJ2-5. CDR3 length: 18 amino acids. Germline CDR1 reads KGHSH; CDR2 reads LQKENI. The CDR3 is CASSPQGVAASGQETQYF. CDR3 in DNA: TGTGCCAGCTCACCACAAGGCGTCGCGGCTAGCGGACAAGAGACCCAGTACTTC.

The V call is TRBV20-1, the J call TRBJ2-7; TRBD2 is a possible D gene (6 bases). With 3 bases removed from V and 6 bases from J, the gap between germline ends came to 15 bases. There are 13 residues in the CDR3. In germline, CDR1 is DFQATT, CDR2 SNEGSKA (reference sequence). The CDR3 here is CSARLAGLREQYF. In DNA form, the CDR3 reads TGCAGTGCTAGGCTCGCGGGATTACGCGAGCAGTACTTC.

Concerning this clonotype itself: The junction and the germline gene differ at one end; a read error may be behind it. The chain couples TRBV6-2 or TRBV6-3 to TRBJ2-3; possible D gene TRBD1, 5 bases. Germline V gene data show CDR1 as MNHEY and CDR2 as SVGEGT. The CDR3 runs to 15 residues. Here the CDR3 reads CASSYSPRVTGTQYF. The CDR3 nucleotides are TGTGCCAGCAGTTACTCACCCAGGGTCACAGGTACGCAGTATTTT.

This clonotype turned up a few times. The CDR3 bases are TGTGCCAGCAGCCAAGGTACGGCTAGCGGTTACAATGAGCAGTTCTTC. Translation gives CASSQGTASGYNEQFF. The V gene is TRBV3-1, the J gene TRBJ2-1; 7 bases are shared with TRBD2. The CDR3 spans 16 residues. Unmatched junction bases numbered 7, after V lost 1 base and J lost 4 bases. Germline V gene data show CDR1 as LGHDT and CDR2 as YNNKEL (reference sequence).

Comments on this clonotype: Since a much larger clone is just one base distant, this may be a read error. The chain couples TRBV7-2 to TRBJ2-7; D possibly uses TRBD1 or TRBD2 (5 bases each). The CDR3 covers 15 residues. Germline CDR1 reads SGHTA; CDR2 reads FQGNSA. The CDR3 bases are TGTGCCAGCAGCTCGAGGGGTGGGGGAGTCTACGAGCTGTACTTC. Its protein product is CASSSRGGGVYELYF.

The chain is built from TRBV12-3 or TRBV12-4 and TRBJ2-7, with D possibly TRBD2 on 5 matching bases. V shed 3 bases and J shed 7 bases, with 13 bases lying between them. The CDR3 extends over 13 amino acids. CDR3 residues: CASSFNREREQYF. CDR3 nucleotide sequence: TGTGCCAGCAGTTTTAATAGGGAGCGGGAGCAGTACTTC.

This clonotype showed up many times. The V gene is TRBV14, the J gene TRBJ2-1; D unclear. In germline, CDR1 is SGHDN, CDR2 FVKESK. V was clipped by 1 base and J by 7 bases, with 8 bases between them. CDR3 length: 13 amino acids. CDR3 residues: CASSQVIRNEQFF. CDR3 sequence (DNA): TGTGCCAGCAGCCAAGTCATTAGGAATGAGCAGTTCTTC. Filled out from reference TRBV14 and TRBJ2-1, the complete variable domain reads EAGVTQFPSHSVIEKGQTVTLRCDPISGHDNLYWYRRVMGKEIKFLLHFVKESKQDESGMPNNRFLAERTGGTYSTLKVQPAELEDSGVYFCASSQVIRNEQFFGPGTRLTVL.

The chain has TRBV12-3 or TRBV12-4 and TRBJ2-3, with TRBD2 as a possible D gene (5 bases). Trimming left V 3 bases short and J 5 bases short, with 9 bases between. This CDR3 region has 13 residues. The CDR3 reads CASSFKEGDTQYF. The CDR3 DNA sequence: TGTGCCAGCAGTTTTAAAGAGGGAGATACGCAGTATTTT.

This clonotype appeared a few times. The rearrangement uses TRBV4-2 and TRBJ2-3; 12 bases line up with TRBD2. J gave up 2 bases and V 0 bases, and 6 bases lay outside the gene matches. Germline values: CDR1 LGHNA, CDR2 YNFKEQ. The CDR3 loop spans 18 amino acids. This chain's CDR3 is CASSQDRTSGTFTDTQYF. In nucleotides, the CDR3 is TGTGCCAGCAGCCAAGATAGGACTAGCGGGACCTTCACAGATACGCAGTATTTT.

This clonotype was found many times. This chain links TRBV7-3 with TRBJ2-1; a possible D gene is TRBD2 (5 bases). The CDR3 runs to 14 residues. With 2 bases removed from V and 9 bases from J, the gap between germline ends came to 14 bases. Germline V gives CDR1 SGHTA, CDR2 FQGTGA. The CDR3 loop is CASSLGGSASEQFF. CDR3 DNA sequence: TGTGCCAGCAGCTTAGGTGGGAGTGCGAGTGAGCAGTTCTTC.

The CDR3 DNA reads TGTGCCAGCAATCGACTCCGGAGGGCAGATACGCAGTATTTT. This gives the protein CASNRLRRADTQYF. This chain connects TRBV12-3 or TRBV12-4 to TRBJ2-3; TRBD2 might be the D (6 bases). Trimming took off 7 bases at V and 4 bases at J, with 15 bases between the two ends. The CDR3 runs 14 residues.

CDR3 residues: CASRSTYGTSGQALDTQYF. CDR3 DNA: TGTGCCAGCAGGTCAACATACGGGACTAGCGGTCAGGCATTAGATACGCAGTATTTT. The chain combines TRBV12-3 or TRBV12-4 with TRBJ2-3; 11 nucleotides match TRBD2. With V trimmed by 6 bases and J by 5 bases, 19 bases remained unmatched. The CDR3 is 19 residues long.

This chain links TRBV5-1 with TRBJ2-1; 7 nucleotides match TRBD1. Unmatched junction bases numbered 10, after V lost 4 bases and J lost 0 bases. The length of the CDR3 is 17 residues. CDR1 is SGHRS and CDR2 is YFSETQ in the germline V gene. The CDR3 DNA reads as TGCGCCAGCAGCCTCGGACAGGTAATCAGCTCCTACAATGAGCAGTTCTTC. Protein: CASSLGQVISSYNEQFF.

The chain recombines TRBV29-1 with TRBJ2-2; perhaps TRBD1 as D (5 bases). The CDR3 contains 14 residues. With 4 bases removed from V and 2 bases from J, the gap between germline ends came to 11 bases. CDR1 and CDR2 from the germline V gene are SQVTM and ANQGSEA. The DNA for the CDR3 is TGCAGCGTTGGGCAGGGCTTCAACACCGGGGAGCTGTTTTTT. Protein sequence: CSVGQGFNTGELFF.

This clonotype was detected many times. The J gene is TRBJ1-5, the V gene TRBV5-6; 10 nucleotides line up with TRBD1. Germline-derived CDR1 and CDR2 are SGHDT and YYEEEE. There are 16 residues in the CDR3. The trim removed 6 bases at V and 3 bases at J, leaving 9 bases unmatched. The CDR3 nucleotides read TGTGCCAGCACCTTCTACGGGACAGGGGACAATCAGCCCCAGCATTTT. This gives the protein CASTFYGTGDNQPQHF.

The chain is built from TRBV10-3 and TRBJ2-4; a weak D match, TRBD2 (5 bases). The DNA end is more similar to TRBJ2-7, so the J call may be wrong. This CDR3 contains 12 residues. Germline assignment: CDR1 ENHRY and CDR2 SYGVKD. The CDR3 reads CAISGGGYEQYF. The CDR3 DNA reads TGTGCCATCAGTGGTGGCGGGTACGAGCAGTACTTC.

This clonotype has a count of ten or more. The rearrangement joins TRBV28 to TRBJ2-7, with D hard to call. V was trimmed by 3 bases and J by 3 bases, leaving 12 bases between them. The CDR3 is 14 amino acids. Germline V gene data show CDR1 as MDHEN and CDR2 as SYDVKM. In nucleotides, the CDR3 is TGTGCCAGCAGTTTCGAGGAAGGTGTCTACGAGCAGTACTTC. Protein sequence: CASSFEEGVYEQYF.

In its sample, this clonotype was seen many times. The chain links TRBV30 to TRBJ2-1; either TRBD1 or TRBD2 may supply D (6 bases each). The germline V and J ends were trimmed by 8 bases and 5 bases, with 16 bases remaining between them. Germline V lookup: CDR1 GTSNPN, CDR2 SVGIG (reference sequence). This CDR3 has 13 amino acids. The chain's CDR3 is CAGGLQGHNEQFF. In nucleotides, the CDR3 is TGTGCCGGGGGACTGCAGGGGCACAATGAGCAGTTCTTC.

This chain joins TRBV4-1 and TRBJ2-1; possibly TRBD2 for D (6 bases). The germline V gene encodes CDR1 MGHRA and CDR2 YSYEKL. Trimming removed 1 base from V and 2 bases from J, with 15 bases in between. CDR3 length: 17 amino acids. CDR3 in DNA: TGCGCCAGCAGCCAAGGTAGCGGCAAAACTCCCTACAATGAGCAGTTCTTC. This codes for CASSQGSGKTPYNEQFF.

This clonotype was observed a few times. The rearrangement uses TRBV12-3 or TRBV12-4 and TRBJ2-5; 10 positions agree with TRBD2. The CDR3 is 14 amino acids. Trimming cost V 11 bases and J 4 bases; bases outside gene matches: 10. The CDR3 DNA follows: TGTGCCTCAGCCCCCCTAGCGGGAGCAGAGACCCAGTACTTC. Encoded protein: CASAPLAGAETQYF.

The gene calls are TRBV11-3 and TRBJ2-1; TRBD1 might be the D (6 bases). V dropped 0 bases and J dropped 8 bases, with 14 bases sitting between them. In germline, CDR1 is SGHNT, CDR2 YENEEA. This CDR3 region has 15 residues. This chain's CDR3 is CASSLDGGLGDEQFF. CDR3 coding DNA: TGTGCCAGCAGCTTAGATGGGGGCCTAGGCGATGAGCAGTTCTTC.

The chain combines TRBV6-5 with TRBJ2-7; 7 positions match TRBD2. This CDR3 contains 16 residues. V was pared by 4 bases and J by 7 bases, with 16 bases of the junction left unmatched. In germline, CDR1 is MNHEY, CDR2 SVGAGI. The CDR3 protein is CASSSGSGVAYNEQYF. DNA for the CDR3: TGTGCCAGCAGTTCCGGAAGCGGGGTAGCCTACAATGAGCAGTACTTC.

In the case of this clonotype: A clone one base away is much larger, so this may be a read error. The V gene is TRBV12-3 or TRBV12-4, the J gene TRBJ2-3, with D possibly TRBD2 on 6 matching bases. The CDR3 is 16 amino acids. Trimming cost V 6 bases and J 4 bases, with 20 bases left between them. The CDR3 sequence: CASSPRGTPSADTQYF. Written as DNA, the CDR3 is TGTGCCAGCAGCCCCCGCGGGACCCCTAGCGCAGATACGCAGTATTTT.

This clonotype appeared a single time. This chain links TRBV15 with TRBJ1-1, with TRBD1 identical over 7 bases. This CDR3 has 14 residues. Germline V gene data show CDR1 as LNHNV and CDR2 as YYDKDF (reference sequence). J was trimmed by 4 bases and V by 8 bases; bases with no gene match: 10. The DNA for the CDR3 is TGTGCCACCGTGACAGGGCCCGGGAGCACTGAAGCTTTCTTT. Amino acid sequence: CATVTGPGSTEAFF.

This clonotype has only a few counts. V is TRBV6-2 or TRBV6-3 and J is TRBJ2-1; D ambiguous. This CDR3 has 13 residues. Germline loops: CDR1 MNHEY, CDR2 SVGEGT. V gave up 6 bases and J gave up 2 bases, with 8 bases separating them. CDR3 bases: TGTGCCAGCAGCCCTGACACCTACAATGAGCAGTTCTTC. This gives the protein CASSPDTYNEQFF.

The chain links TRBV29-1 to TRBJ2-5, with a weak D call TRBD2 (7 bases). Trimming stripped 4 bases from V and 4 bases from J, with 19 bases between. Germline V lookup: CDR1 SQVTM, CDR2 ANQGSEA. This CDR3 has 15 amino acids. CDR3 DNA: TGCAGCGTTGTTGGCCAGAGGGGGGGGGGAGAGACCCAGTACTTC. As protein: CSVVGQRGGGETQYF.

Of note for this clonotype: A much bigger clone sits one base away, suggesting this may be a read error. V usage is TRBV7-2 and J usage is TRBJ2-7, with TRBD1 identical over 7 bases. Looked up from germline, CDR1 is SGHTA and CDR2 is FQGNSA. This CDR3 has 13 amino acids. CDR3: CVSSLRGQNEQYF. The CDR3, as DNA: TGTGTCAGCAGCTTAAGGGGACAGAACGAGCAGTACTTC.

The rearrangement uses TRBV20-1 and TRBJ2-7; 14 bases fit TRBD2. V was clipped by 2 bases and J by 5 bases; unmatched bases: 5. CDR1 is DFQATT, CDR2 SNEGSKA, per germline (reference sequence). The CDR3 sequence is 15 residues long. The CDR3 DNA sequence: TGCAGTGCTAGACCTGGGACTAGCGGGAGAAACGAGCAGTACTTC. It translates to CSARPGTSGRNEQYF.